A single sample is the source of the 26 T cell receptor beta chains below, sequenced in a study of T cell repertoires in cytomegalovirus infection. TCRdb reprocessed the reads via MiXCR and lists one record per CDR3 protein. The data contain hundreds of thousands of distinct CDR3 sequences, roughly 26% of them singletons. Sequenced: CD8+ T cells from PBMCs. The receptor set was obtained from a human donor in good health (CMV status not recorded). Some clones in this sample may be carry-over from other donors' samples.

This clonotype was found many times. This chain joins TRBV7-9 and TRBJ1-5; perhaps TRBD1 as D (5 bases). Trimming cost V 4 bases and J 0 bases, with 7 bases left between them. This CDR3 spans 14 amino acids. The germline gives CDR1 SEHNR, CDR2 FQNEAQ (reference sequence). The CDR3 protein is CASSSTGSNQPQHF. For the CDR3, the DNA is TGTGCCAGCAGCTCCACAGGTAGCAATCAGCCCCAGCATTTT. Full variable domain (outside the CDR3, taken from reference TRBV7-9 and TRBJ1-5): DTGVSQNPRHKITKRGQNVTFRCDPISEHNRLYWYRQTLGQGPEFLTYFQNEAQLEKSRLLSDRFSAERPKGSFSTLEIQRTEQGDSAMYLCASSSTGSNQPQHFGDGTRLSIL.

In its sample, this clonotype was seen a few times. The chain carries TRBV6-5 and TRBJ1-5; no clear D. Trimming removed 0 bases at V and 6 bases at J, with 6 bases between. The germline CDR1 and CDR2 sequences are MNHEY and SVGAGI. The CDR3 totals 13 residues. The CDR3 protein is CASSYSSVQPQHF. As DNA, the CDR3 is TGTGCCAGCAGTTACTCGTCCGTTCAGCCCCAGCATTTT.

This clonotype has a handful of counts. A read error may explain this, as a much larger clone is one base away. The chain recombines TRBV7-2 with TRBJ1-1; weak D call: TRBD1 (5 bases). This CDR3 contains 13 residues. Germline V gene lookup returns CDR1 SGHTA and CDR2 FQGNSA. Written as DNA, the CDR3 is TGTGTCAGTCAGGGTAGGGTCTGGACTGAAGCTTTCTTT. Translated, it gives CVSQGRVWTEAFF. The complete variable domain, with remaining parts taken from reference TRBV7-2 and TRBJ1-1, reads GAGVSQSPSNKVTEKGKDVELRCDPISGHTALYWYRQSLGQGLEFLIYFQGNSAPDKSGLPSDRFSAERTGGSVSTLTIQRTQQEDSAVYLCVSQGRVWTEAFFGQGTRLTVV.

The rearrangement joins TRBV10-3 to TRBJ1-1; D is ambiguous. Germline CDR1 ENHRY, CDR2 SYGVKD. The CDR3 spans 12 residues. Trimming took 4 bases from V and 1 from J, leaving 4 bases between them. DNA of the CDR3: TGTGCCATCAGTGTAAAGAACACTGAAGCTTTCTTT. It specifies CAISVKNTEAFF.

This clonotype was seen more than once but under ten times. The chain recombines TRBV2 with TRBJ2-7; tentative D call: TRBD2 (6 bases). Trimming stripped 7 bases from V and 4 bases from J, with 20 bases between. Germline values: CDR1 SNHLY, CDR2 FYNNEI. This CDR3 spans 15 amino acids. The CDR3 DNA follows: TGTGCCAGCAATAAGGTTCGGGGGAGAATGTACGAGCAGTACTTC. Translated, it gives CASNKVRGRMYEQYF.

The chain recombines TRBV7-3 with TRBJ2-1; possibly TRBD1 or TRBD2 for D (5 bases each). Germline loops: CDR1 SGHTA, CDR2 FQGTGA. V was pared by 2 bases and J by 0 bases, with 14 bases between. This CDR3 has 17 residues. The CDR3 nucleotides are TGTGCCAGCAGCTTAGAGGGGCCTTTCAGCTCCTACAATGAGCAGTTCTTC. As protein: CASSLEGPFSSYNEQFF.

Concerning this clonotype: One junction end does not reproduce the germline sequence, and a read error may be involved. The CDR3, as DNA: TGTGGCAGCAGTCTTAGCGGGGGCCATCACAATGAGCAGTTCTTC. Protein: CGSSLSGGHHNEQFF. The chain recombines TRBV7-9 with TRBJ2-1, with 9 bases matching TRBD2. CDR3 length: 15 amino acids. The germline V gene encodes CDR1 SEHNR and CDR2 FQNEAQ (reference sequence).

This clonotype was seen many times. V usage is TRBV7-8 and J usage is TRBJ1-2; D perhaps matches TRBD1 (6 bases). The length of the CDR3 is 14 residues. The germline gives CDR1 SGHVS, CDR2 FQNEAQ. With 2 bases removed from V and 4 bases from J, the gap between germline ends came to 11 bases. The CDR3 loop reads CASSLYRDSYGYTF. CDR3 sequence (DNA): TGTGCCAGCAGCTTATACAGGGATAGCTATGGCTACACCTTC.

This clonotype occurred a few times. The genes are TRBV6-5 and TRBJ2-7, with D perhaps being TRBD1 or TRBD2 (6 bases each). The V end lost 2 bases, the J end lost 0 bases, and 11 bases lay between the germline ends. Germline CDR1 reads MNHEY; CDR2 reads SVGAGI. The CDR3 contains 15 residues. The DNA of the CDR3 is TGTGCCAGCAGTTACGGAGGGGGACTCTCCTACGAGCAGTACTTC. It encodes CASSYGGGLSYEQYF.

This clonotype occurred once. The rearrangement uses TRBV7-9 and TRBJ2-1, with 14 bases that match TRBD2. With 6 bases clipped from V and 10 bases from J, the junction kept 8 bases outside the gene matches. Looked up from germline, CDR1 is SEHNR and CDR2 is FQNEAQ (reference sequence). This CDR3 contains 15 residues. The CDR3 sequence is CASSSWTSGGREQFF. CDR3 nucleotides: TGTGCCAGCAGTTCCTGGACTAGCGGGGGGCGCGAGCAGTTCTTC.

This clonotype was detected a few times. The rearrangement links TRBV6-6 to TRBJ2-2; TRBD1 aligns across 8 bases. Looked up from germline, CDR1 is MNHNY and CDR2 is SVGAGI (reference sequence). V dropped 3 bases and J dropped 5; count of bases not matched to a gene: 5. The CDR3 covers 15 residues. The DNA for the CDR3 is TGTGCCAGCAGTTATCCGGGACAGGCAACCGGGGAGCTGTTTTTT. Its protein product is CASSYPGQATGELFF.

About this clonotype itself: An end of the junction does not agree with germline; a read error may underlie this. The gene calls are TRBV7-6 and TRBJ2-7; D not resolved. The germline V gene encodes CDR1 SGHVS and CDR2 FNYEAQ. The CDR3 spans 14 residues. This CDR3 is CTSSLGHPSYEQYF. In DNA form, the CDR3 reads TGTACCAGCAGCTTAGGGCACCCTTCCTACGAGCAGTACTTC.

This clonotype has more than one count but fewer than ten. The chain combines TRBV2 with TRBJ1-1, with D possibly matching TRBD1 (5 bases). Germline V gene data show CDR1 as SNHLY and CDR2 as FYNNEI. Deletions cut 10 bases from V and 3 bases from J, with 15 bases between. This CDR3 region has 13 residues. The chain's CDR3 is CANTLGEDTEAFF. The CDR3, as DNA: TGTGCCAATACCCTGGGGGAGGACACTGAAGCTTTCTTT.

The gene calls are TRBV12-3 or TRBV12-4 and TRBJ1-5; D unresolved. The CDR3 length is 13 residues. V was trimmed by 6 bases and J by 7 bases, leaving 13 bases between them. The CDR3 sequence is CASRLTGEQPQHF. As DNA, the CDR3 is TGTGCCAGCAGATTAACCGGGGAACAGCCCCAGCATTTT.

The chain links TRBV27 to TRBJ2-1; 11 bases are shared with TRBD2. The CDR3 is 15 residues long. Trimming removed 4 bases from V and 6 bases from J; junction bases left unmatched: 5. The germline gives CDR1 MNHEY, CDR2 SMNVEV (reference sequence). This CDR3 reads CASSSLAGAGNEQFF. CDR3 coding DNA: TGTGCCAGCAGTTCACTAGCGGGGGCAGGCAATGAGCAGTTCTTC.

This clonotype was picked up a small number of times. One end of the junction fails to match germline, which may point to a read error. The gene calls are TRBV13 and TRBJ1-5; no clear D. CDR1 and CDR2 from the germline V gene are PRHDT and FYEKMQ (reference sequence). This CDR3 contains 13 residues. CDR3 amino acids: CASSIGYAQPQHF. The CDR3 DNA reads TGTGCCAGCAGCATAGGGTATGCTCAGCCCCAGCATTTT.

Regarding this clonotype: Mismatch with germline at one junction end may stem from a read error. The chain has TRBV6-8 and TRBJ2-4; 9 bases line up with TRBD1. CDR1 and CDR2 (germline): MNHGY, SAAAGT. The CDR3 runs 17 residues. The chain's CDR3 is CVSSYGGTGTSKNIQYF. The CDR3 DNA sequence: TGTGTCAGCAGTTACGGGGGGACAGGGACGTCCAAAAACATTCAGTACTTC.

This clonotype was found a few times. The chain uses TRBV27 and TRBJ2-7; 7 nucleotides match TRBD2. The germline CDR1 and CDR2 sequences are MNHEY and SMNVEV (reference sequence). V gave up 4 bases and J gave up 2 bases; unmatched junction bases: 17. This CDR3 has 18 residues. CDR3 amino acids: CASSSRSGAGSIPYEQYF. Here the CDR3 DNA reads TGTGCCAGCAGTTCTAGGAGCGGGGCAGGAAGCATACCCTACGAGCAGTACTTC.

The chain uses TRBV19 and TRBJ2-7, with 9 bases lining up with TRBD2. The V and J ends lost 5 bases and 4 bases, in that order; junction bases with no gene match: 6. The CDR3 contains 14 residues. Germline values: CDR1 LNHDA, CDR2 SQIVND (reference sequence). The CDR3 spells CASSQRGAGYEQYF. The CDR3 DNA sequence: TGTGCCAGTAGTCAGCGGGGGGCCGGGTACGAGCAGTACTTC.

This clonotype showed up many times. V usage is TRBV5-1 and J usage is TRBJ1-3, with D possibly TRBD1 on 5 matching bases. This CDR3 spans 18 amino acids. V was pared by 1 base and J by 2 bases, with 19 bases between. CDR1 and CDR2 (germline): SGHRS, YFSETQ. The DNA for the CDR3 is TGCGCCAGCAGCTTGCATCCGGCCAGGGCTACGGCTGGAAACACCATATATTTT. It yields the protein CASSLHPARATAGNTIYF.

The rearrangement links TRBV7-9 to TRBJ2-3; 8 nucleotides match TRBD2. Per the germline V gene, CDR1 is SEHNR and CDR2 is FQNEAQ (reference sequence). The CDR3 length is 14 residues. The V segment lost 1 base and the J segment 9 bases; nucleotides outside the gene matches: 6. CDR3 nucleotides: TGTGCCAGCAGCTTAGGTAGCGGGGAAGGCACGCAGTATTTT. The encoded protein is CASSLGSGEGTQYF.

This clonotype occurred a few times. The chain carries TRBV6-2 or TRBV6-3 and TRBJ2-3, with D perhaps being TRBD1 or TRBD2 (5 bases each). This CDR3 has 16 amino acids. Trimming took off 5 bases at V and 3 bases at J, with 18 bases between the two ends. From germline, CDR1 is MNHEY and CDR2 SVGEGT. The CDR3 reads CASSLGTSLVTDTQYF. The CDR3 DNA reads TGTGCCAGCAGTCTAGGGACGTCCCTCGTAACAGATACGCAGTATTTT.

This clonotype occurred many times. The chain links TRBV7-8 to TRBJ2-1, with D perhaps matching TRBD1 or TRBD2 (5 bases each). This CDR3 is built from 18 residues. Germline V gene sequence: CDR1 SGHVS, CDR2 FQNEAQ. V gave up 5 bases and J gave up 1 base, with 21 bases separating them. CDR3 DNA: TGTGCCAGCAGCCCACCCCCCCGGGACCCCAGATCCTACAATGAGCAGTTCTTC. This translates into CASSPPPRDPRSYNEQFF.

This clonotype was seen a handful of times. V usage is TRBV10-3 and J usage is TRBJ2-3, with D perhaps given as TRBD1 or TRBD2 (5 bases each). The CDR3 runs to 16 residues. V was cut by 0 bases and J by 2 bases, with 12 bases left in between. Germline assignment: CDR1 ENHRY and CDR2 SYGVKD. CDR3 residues: CAISESKRGNTDTQYF. The CDR3 nucleotides read TGTGCCATCAGTGAGTCGAAGAGGGGAAACACAGATACGCAGTATTTT.

The CDR3 DNA reads as TGTGCCAGCAGTTTGGACAGGGTAGGGCACAATGAGCAGTTCTTC. Protein sequence: CASSLDRVGHNEQFF. The genes are TRBV12-3 or TRBV12-4 and TRBJ2-1, with 8 bases lining up with TRBD1. The CDR3 is made up of 15 amino acids. After removal of 3 bases from V and 5 bases from J, the junction contained 6 bases not matched to a gene.

At least ten counts were recorded for this clonotype. The gene calls are TRBV6-2 or TRBV6-3 and TRBJ2-3; 13 nucleotides match TRBD2. This CDR3 comprises 16 residues. Germline V gene sequence: CDR1 MNHEY, CDR2 SVGEGT. V dropped 6 bases and J dropped 5; count of bases not matched to a gene: 8. In nucleotides, the CDR3 is TGTGCCAGCAGGGACGGGACTAGCGGGGTCCAAGATACGCAGTATTTT. As protein: CASRDGTSGVQDTQYF.